This TCR beta chain was identified in a study of metastatic and nonmetastatic thyroid tumors. On the study more broadly: Repertoires were compared across blood and tumor or nodule tissue from malignant and benign thyroid patients.

This CDR3 spans 15 amino acids. Trimming removed 5 bases from V and 2 bases from J; junction bases left unmatched: 6. The germline gives CDR1 DFQATT, CDR2 SNEGSKA (reference sequence). This clone came up many times. Source study methods: A distant-metastasis classifier for papillary thyroid cancer was built using CDR3 differences across clinicopathological groups. TCRdb re-called clones from the PCR reads using MiXCR. The V and J calls follow TCRdb's processing rather than the paper's. The repertoire holds about 12,000 clones, with 20% to 25% as singletons. No treatment of any kind had been given to any patient before thyroid surgery.

The material sequenced was adjacent normal tissue. This clonotype originated in a female donor with papillary thyroid cancer or a benign thyroid nodule (not recorded which). Some clones in this sample may be carry-over from other donors' samples. The J gene is TRBJ1-3, the V gene TRBV20-1; TRBD1 agrees at 10 bases. The CDR3 sequence: CSAWTGGSAGNTIYF. The CDR3 nucleotides are TGCAGTGCTTGGACAGGGGGTTCAGCTGGAAACACCATATATTTT.